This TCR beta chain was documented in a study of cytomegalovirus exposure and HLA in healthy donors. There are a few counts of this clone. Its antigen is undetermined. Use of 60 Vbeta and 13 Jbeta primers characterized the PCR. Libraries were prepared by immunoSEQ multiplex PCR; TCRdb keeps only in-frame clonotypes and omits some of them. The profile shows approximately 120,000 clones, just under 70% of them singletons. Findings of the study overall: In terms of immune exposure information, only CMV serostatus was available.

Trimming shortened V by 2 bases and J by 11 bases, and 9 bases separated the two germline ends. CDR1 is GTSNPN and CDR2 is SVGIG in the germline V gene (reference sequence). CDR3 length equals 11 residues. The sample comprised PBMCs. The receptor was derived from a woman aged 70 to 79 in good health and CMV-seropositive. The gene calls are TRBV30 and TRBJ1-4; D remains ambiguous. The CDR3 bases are TGTGCCTGGAGTCCGGCCGGGAAACTGTTTTTT. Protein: CAWSPAGKLFF. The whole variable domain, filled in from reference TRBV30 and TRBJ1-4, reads SQTIHQWPATLVQPVGSPLSLECTVEGTSNPNLYWYRQAAGRGLQLLFYSVGIGQISSEVPQNLSASRPQDRQFILSSKKLLLSDSGFYLCAWSPAGKLFFGSGTQLSVL.